Shown below are 17 T cell receptor beta chains from a single sample sequenced in a study of T cell repertoires in cytomegalovirus infection. Their specific antigens are unknown. In TCRdb, the reads were re-called with MiXCR into one record per CDR3 protein. The sample yields roughly 570,000 distinct CDR3 sequences, 35% to 50% seen once. Sequenced material: cultured PBMCs, taken from culture after CMV antigen stimulation. These receptor sequences come from a human donor in good health (CMV status not recorded). Some clones in this sample may be carry-over from other donors' samples.

This clonotype has just a few counts. The DNA of the CDR3 is TGTGCCAGTTCCAGCATTCTCCTTTGGGGGGGAAACACCATATATTTT. It specifies CASSSILLWGGNTIYF. J is TRBJ1-3 and V is TRBV6-1; perhaps TRBD1 as D (5 bases). With 9 bases removed from V and 4 bases from J, the gap between germline ends came to 22 bases. This CDR3 has 16 residues. From germline, CDR1 is MNHNS and CDR2 SASEGT.

Details on this clonotype: A much larger clone differs from this one at a single base, so this may be a read error. V gene TRBV7-8 combines with J gene TRBJ2-7; the D call may be TRBD1 or TRBD2 (5 bases each). V was cut by 7 bases and J by 6 bases, with 22 bases left in between. The V gene's germline CDR1 is SGHVS and CDR2 FQNEAQ. This CDR3 comprises 15 residues. CDR3 sequence (DNA): TGTGCCAGCAACCAAACCCCCGGGACCCGGGGCGAGCAGTACTTC. Translation: CASNQTPGTRGEQYF.

In this sample, this clonotype turned up once. In DNA form, the CDR3 reads TGTGCCAGCAGCTCAAGCGGGAGCACCCCGGGGGCGCAGTATTTT. Protein sequence: CASSSSGSTPGAQYF. The chain uses TRBV7-9 and TRBJ2-3, with 8 bases that match TRBD2. Looked up from germline, CDR1 is SEHNR and CDR2 is FQNEAQ (reference sequence). Trimming removed 4 bases from V and 10 bases from J; junction bases left unmatched: 13. CDR3 length equals 15 residues.

This chain uses TRBV20-1 with TRBJ1-5, with D perhaps TRBD1 (6 bases). Germline loops: CDR1 DFQATT, CDR2 SNEGSKA (reference sequence). The CDR3 spans 14 residues. Trimming pared 5 bases from V and 4 bases from J, leaving 15 bases between. CDR3 in DNA: TGCAGTGCTCTACAGGGTCGCGGAAATCAGCCCCAGCATTTT. Translating gives CSALQGRGNQPQHF.

V is TRBV7-2 and J is TRBJ2-1, with 12 bases that match TRBD2. Trimming took 6 bases from V and 7 from J; bases not matched to a gene: 28. The germline gives CDR1 SGHTA, CDR2 FQGNSA. This CDR3 has 22 amino acids. The CDR3, as DNA: TGTGCCAGCAGTTTTACCGATTATCCTCCTTTGACTAGCGGGAGTAGGAAAAATGAGCAGTTCTTC. It encodes CASSFTDYPPLTSGSRKNEQFF.

The chain combines TRBV20-1 with TRBJ2-1, with a weak D call TRBD1 (5 bases). Germline CDR1 and CDR2: DFQATT and SNEGSKA (reference sequence). CDR3 length equals 13 residues. CDR3 protein: CRADSSSYNEQFF. CDR3 sequence (DNA): TGCAGGGCTGACAGTAGCTCCTACAATGAGCAGTTCTTC.

This clonotype has only a few counts. The chain recombines TRBV12-3 or TRBV12-4 with TRBJ2-3, with D maybe TRBD2 (7 bases). V lost 7 bases, J lost 4 bases, and 18 bases lay in between. This CDR3 contains 15 residues. The CDR3 bases are TGTGCCAGCACCCAGTGGGGGGGCCTTTCAGATACGCAGTATTTT. Its translation is CASTQWGGLSDTQYF.

This chain links TRBV6-1 with TRBJ2-1; 8 bases are shared with TRBD2. V lost 3 bases to trimming and J lost 3 bases; unmatched junction nucleotides: 1. This CDR3 contains 14 residues. Germline lookup yields CDR1 MNHNS and CDR2 SASEGT. The CDR3 bases are TGTGCCAGCAGTGACGGGGGGGACTACAATGAGCAGTTCTTC. It translates to CASSDGGDYNEQFF.

This clonotype was seen a handful of times. The chain links TRBV7-2 to TRBJ1-2, with 9 bases lining up with TRBD1. The J segment lost 10 bases and the V segment lost 5 bases, leaving 11 bases of the junction unmatched. Germline CDR1 is SGHTA and CDR2 is FQGNSA. This CDR3 contains 14 residues. The CDR3 is CASSISWTGAFYTF. The CDR3 bases are TGTGCCAGCAGCATAAGCTGGACAGGGGCATTCTACACCTTC. The whole variable domain, filled in from reference TRBV7-2 and TRBJ1-2, reads GAGVSQSPSNKVTEKGKDVELRCDPISGHTALYWYRQSLGQGLEFLIYFQGNSAPDKSGLPSDRFSAERTGGSVSTLTIQRTQQEDSAVYLCASSISWTGAFYTFGSGTRLTVV.

The sample holds a few counts of this clonotype. The chain uses TRBV4-3 and TRBJ2-5; D gene uncertain. The CDR3 is 13 amino acids. The germline V and J ends were trimmed by 8 bases and 1 base, with 11 bases remaining between them. Germline CDR1 is LGHNA and CDR2 is YSLEER. The CDR3 spells CASSGLTQETQYF. CDR3 coding DNA: TGCGCCAGCTCCGGCCTCACCCAAGAGACCCAGTACTTC.

The gene calls are TRBV6-2 or TRBV6-3 and TRBJ2-3; 11 bases map to TRBD2. Germline values: CDR1 MNHEY, CDR2 SVGEGT. V dropped 0 bases and J dropped 0; count of bases not matched to a gene: 11. CDR3 length equals 20 residues. Written as DNA, the CDR3 is TGTGCCAGCAGTTACTCACGTCTAGCGGGAGGCCCAGCGAGCACAGATACGCAGTATTTT. It is translated as CASSYSRLAGGPASTDTQYF.

This clonotype was seen a single time. The chain uses TRBV27 and TRBJ2-1; 8 positions match TRBD1. Germline CDR1 reads MNHEY; CDR2 reads SMNVEV (reference sequence). The CDR3 runs 15 residues. With 4 bases clipped from V and 6 bases from J, the junction kept 8 bases outside the gene matches. In nucleotides, the CDR3 is TGTGCCAGCAGTTGGACAGGGAAGACGCCCAATGAGCAGTTCTTC. Translated: CASSWTGKTPNEQFF.

This clonotype was detected a few times. This chain's CDR3 is CASSFTPGSETQYF. CDR3 sequence (DNA): TGTGCCAGCAGCTTTACCCCAGGGTCAGAGACCCAGTACTTC. The J gene is TRBJ2-5, the V gene TRBV7-8, with D possibly matching TRBD1 (5 bases). Germline V CDR1 and CDR2: SGHVS, FQNEAQ. With 3 bases removed from V and 4 bases from J, the gap between germline ends came to 12 bases. The CDR3 consists of 14 residues.

V usage is TRBV7-2 and J usage is TRBJ2-5, with D possibly being TRBD2 (6 bases). The V gene lost 0 bases and the J gene lost 2 bases, with 22 bases spanning the gap. The CDR3 runs to 19 residues. CDR1 is SGHTA and CDR2 is FQGNSA in the germline V gene. The CDR3 sequence: CASSLAYRDSVWGQETQYF. The CDR3 DNA reads as TGTGCCAGCAGCTTAGCGTATCGGGACTCGGTTTGGGGGCAAGAGACCCAGTACTTC.

The genes are TRBV19 and TRBJ1-5, with TRBD1 as a possible D gene (5 bases). Germline lookup yields CDR1 LNHDA and CDR2 SQIVND (reference sequence). This CDR3 has 13 residues. Trimming removed 7 bases at V and 9 bases at J, with 16 bases between. CDR3 protein: CASTKGQNWPQHF. As DNA, the CDR3 is TGTGCCAGTACTAAGGGGCAGAATTGGCCCCAGCATTTT. Variable domain in full (rest from reference TRBV19 and TRBJ1-5): DGGITQSPKYLFRKEGQNVTLSCEQNLNHDAMYWYRQDPGQGLRLIYYSQIVNDFQKGDIAEGYSVSREKKESFPLTVTSAQKNPTAFYLCASTKGQNWPQHFGDGTRLSIL.

The V and J genes are TRBV7-9 and TRBJ2-5, with TRBD2 matching 12 bases. Trimming at V came to 4 bases and at J to 2 bases, leaving 8 bases not matched to a gene. CDR3 size: 17 residues. Germline CDR1 reads SEHNR; CDR2 reads FQNEAQ (reference sequence). The CDR3 DNA sequence: TGTGCCAGCAGCTCGAGGGGACTAGCGGGCACTCAAGAGACCCAGTACTTC. It specifies CASSSRGLAGTQETQYF.

Concerning this clonotype: At one end, the junction sequence differs from germline, possibly due to a read error. The V gene is TRBV10-3, the J gene TRBJ1-1; D remains unclear. Germline-derived CDR1 and CDR2 are ENHRY and SYGVKD. The CDR3 has 14 amino acids. CDR3 sequence (DNA): TGTGCCATCAGTGAGCCGACCGGGAACATTGAAGCTTTCTTT. Amino acid sequence: CAISEPTGNIEAFF.